What follows are 2 T cell receptor beta chains derived from one specimen sequenced in a study of CD8 T cells in Susac syndrome. It was with random hexamers that roughly 0.45 to 1 ug RNA was reverse transcribed. From the immunoSEQ multiplex PCR reads, TCRdb called clonotypes with MiXCR, one entry per CDR3 protein. The sample has approximately 120,000 distinct CDR3 sequences, about 93% seen once. The sequenced sample consisted of CD4+ T cells from PBMCs. The receptors originated from a human donor in good health.

J is TRBJ2-5 and V is TRBV3-1; TRBD1 aligns across 7 bases. J lost 2 bases, V lost 4 bases, and 7 bases had no gene match. CDR3 length equals 15 residues. Germline CDR1 LGHDT, CDR2 YNNKEL (reference sequence). Here the CDR3 reads CASSPRTGVQETQYF. The CDR3 nucleotides read TGTGCCAGCAGCCCGAGGACAGGCGTTCAAGAGACCCAGTACTTC.

The gene calls are TRBV29-1 and TRBJ2-3, with D perhaps TRBD2 (5 bases). V gave up 3 bases and J gave up 10 bases, with 8 bases separating them. There are 10 residues in the CDR3. Germline CDR1 and CDR2: SQVTM and ANQGSEA. CDR3 residues: CSVDGVPQYF. In nucleotides, the CDR3 is TGCAGCGTTGACGGGGTCCCGCAGTATTTT.